The 14 T cell receptor beta chains below all came from one sample that was sequenced in a study of identical twins. Each CDR3 protein gets one entry after TCRdb re-called the 5' RACE reads with MiXCR. This table has about 530,000 distinct CDR3 sequences, roughly 15% appearing once. This sample was also put to use in a study of yellow fever vaccine responses in identical twins.

Material: CD4+ T cells sorted from blood. These receptors all stem from a young woman in good health.

This clonotype was seen ten or more times. The chain carries TRBV12-3 or TRBV12-4 and TRBJ2-7; 9 positions match TRBD1. CDR3 length: 15 amino acids. J was trimmed by 0 bases and V by 5 bases; bases with no gene match: 5. This CDR3 is CASSQTGGSSYEQYF. CDR3 bases: TGTGCCAGCAGTCAGACAGGGGGGAGCTCCTACGAGCAGTACTTC.

The chain joins TRBV4-1 to TRBJ2-3; 8 bases fit TRBD1. The CDR3 has 16 amino acids. Germline CDR1 MGHRA, CDR2 YSYEKL. V shed 3 bases, J shed 4 bases, and the junction held 9 bases outside the gene matches. CDR3 sequence: CASSHAPTGAADTQYF. In nucleotides, the CDR3 is TGCGCCAGCAGCCACGCTCCGACAGGGGCAGCAGATACGCAGTATTTT.

This clonotype was seen a few times. The chain links TRBV12-3 or TRBV12-4 to TRBJ2-3; 9 positions match TRBD2. V was pared by 3 bases and J by 4 bases, with 5 bases of the junction left unmatched. This CDR3 comprises 15 residues. The CDR3 DNA reads as TGTGCCAGCAGTTTCTCGGCGGGAGGGTCAGATACGCAGTATTTT. Translating it yields CASSFSAGGSDTQYF.

This clonotype occurred a few times. This rearrangement joins TRBV6-2 or TRBV6-3 to TRBJ2-2; 8 positions match TRBD2. J was trimmed by 6 bases and V by 5 bases; bases with no gene match: 14. The V gene's germline CDR1 is MNHEY and CDR2 SVGEGT. This CDR3 region has 17 residues. This chain's CDR3 is CASSLLPGLGYPGELFF. The DNA for the CDR3 is TGTGCCAGCAGTCTACTACCGGGACTAGGTTATCCCGGGGAGCTGTTTTTT.

This sequence joins TRBV7-6 and TRBJ2-5; D gene unclear. V lost 0 bases and J lost 4, with 12 bases in between. The germline V gene encodes CDR1 SGHVS and CDR2 FNYEAQ. The CDR3 covers 15 residues. CDR3 in amino acids: CASSLAVSGAETQYF. CDR3 coding DNA: TGTGCCAGCAGCTTAGCGGTTAGTGGAGCAGAGACCCAGTACTTC.

V is TRBV10-2 and J is TRBJ2-5, with 12 nucleotides matching TRBD2. Germline V gene data show CDR1 as WSHSY and CDR2 as SAAADI. This CDR3 is built from 19 residues. The trim removed 0 bases at V and 2 bases at J, leaving 10 bases unmatched. CDR3 in amino acids: CASSESRLAGGIKQETQYF. The CDR3, as DNA: TGCGCCAGCAGTGAGTCGCGGCTAGCGGGGGGGATTAAACAAGAGACCCAGTACTTC.

The V and J genes are TRBV20-1 and TRBJ2-1, with D tentatively TRBD1 (7 bases). CDR3 length: 15 residues. Trimming stripped 6 bases from V and 2 bases from J, with 17 bases between. The germline V gene has CDR1 DFQATT and CDR2 SNEGSKA (reference sequence). Here the CDR3 reads CSAREVRGTYNEQFF. The CDR3 coding sequence is TGCAGTGCCAGGGAGGTCAGGGGGACCTACAATGAGCAGTTCTTC.

The V and J genes are TRBV6-5 and TRBJ2-2; no clear D gene. The CDR3 contains 13 residues. V was cut by 3 bases and J by 6 bases, with 8 bases left in between. The germline V gene encodes CDR1 MNHEY and CDR2 SVGAGI. The CDR3: CASSYTHAGELFF. CDR3 DNA: TGTGCCAGCAGTTATACCCACGCCGGGGAGCTGTTTTTT.

V is TRBV20-1 and J is TRBJ2-1; TRBD1 aligns across 8 bases. The V gene end was trimmed by 1 base and the J gene end by 4 bases; junction bases not matched to a gene: 6. Germline V gene sequence: CDR1 DFQATT, CDR2 SNEGSKA (reference sequence). CDR3 size: 15 residues. This CDR3 reads CSARARDRWYNEQFF. DNA for the CDR3: TGCAGTGCTAGAGCCCGGGACAGGTGGTACAATGAGCAGTTCTTC.

There are a few counts of this clonotype. The chain employs TRBV2 and TRBJ2-1; 10 bases align to TRBD1. CDR1 and CDR2 from the germline V gene are SNHLY and FYNNEI. This CDR3 comprises 12 residues. The V gene end was trimmed by 8 bases and the J gene end by 13 bases; junction bases not matched to a gene: 8. This chain's CDR3 is CASGQGVSSQFF. The CDR3 nucleotides are TGTGCCAGCGGACAGGGGGTTAGTTCTCAGTTCTTC.

The chain joins TRBV20-1 to TRBJ1-1, with a possible D match to TRBD1 (5 bases). The germline V gene has CDR1 DFQATT and CDR2 SNEGSKA (reference sequence). V lost 0 bases and J 4 bases, leaving 12 bases between the germline ends. The CDR3 runs to 14 residues. The DNA of the CDR3 is TGCAGTGCTAGAGAACCAGGGAGAAGCACTGAAGCTTTCTTT. Its translation: CSAREPGRSTEAFF.

There are a few counts of this clonotype. The chain links TRBV25-1 to TRBJ1-5; TRBD1 aligns across 7 bases. CDR3 length equals 14 residues. J gave up 3 bases and V 6 bases, and 5 bases lay outside the gene matches. The germline gives CDR1 MGHDK, CDR2 SYGVNS. The CDR3 here is CASSEDRNNQPQHF. The CDR3 DNA is TGTGCCAGCAGCGAGGACAGGAACAATCAGCCCCAGCATTTT.

This clonotype came up a few times. V gene TRBV7-2 combines with J gene TRBJ1-6; D not resolved. The germline V gene has CDR1 SGHTA and CDR2 FQGNSA. CDR3 length: 12 amino acids. Trimming stripped 3 bases from V and 17 bases from J, with 14 bases between. Here the CDR3 DNA reads TGTGCCAGCAGCTTCCCAGGAAGAGATGTCCACTTT. The encoded protein is CASSFPGRDVHF.

This chain links TRBV6-1 with TRBJ2-2, with TRBD2 matching 11 bases. This CDR3 is 15 amino acids long. The V segment lost 5 bases and the J segment 5 bases; nucleotides outside the gene matches: 4. CDR1 is MNHNS and CDR2 is SASEGT in the germline V gene. CDR3 DNA sequence: TGTGCCAGCAGTCAACTAGCGGGAGTAACCGGGGAGCTGTTTTTT. Protein product: CASSQLAGVTGELFF.